The 27 T cell receptor beta chains in this list originate from one sample, sequenced in a study of blood T cell repertoires in COVID-19. Sequenced by immunoSEQ multiplex PCR; TCRdb stores in-frame clones only, minus some. The data contain fewer than 300,000 clones, 70% to 90% of them seen just once; the ten biggest clones take up approximately 2.5%. The material sequenced was peripheral blood. Receptors were obtained from a woman aged 70-85 years with active or convalescent COVID-19.

The chain employs TRBV2 and TRBJ2-1, with 10 bases that match TRBD2. The CDR3 consists of 15 residues. The V gene end was trimmed by 6 bases and the J gene end by 8 bases; junction bases not matched to a gene: 10. Per germline, CDR1 SNHLY and CDR2 FYNNEI. Here the CDR3 reads CASRRVLAGRDEQFF. The CDR3 nucleotides read TGTGCCAGCAGGCGGGTACTAGCGGGAAGGGATGAGCAGTTCTTC.

This clone appeared once. V usage is TRBV7-9 and J usage is TRBJ2-3, with a weak D call TRBD2 (6 bases). V lost 8 bases to trimming and J lost 3 bases, with 12 bases between them. The V gene's germline CDR1 is SEHNR and CDR2 FQNEAQ (reference sequence). The CDR3 loop spans 13 amino acids. This CDR3 is CASGGRPTDTQYF. The CDR3 bases are TGTGCCAGCGGAGGGCGGCCGACAGATACGCAGTATTTT.

In its sample, this clone was seen once. CDR3 coding DNA: TGTGCCAGCAGTTTATCAGGGCCAGGACCAGAGTATAGCAATCAGCCCCAGCATTTT. Amino acids: CASSLSGPGPEYSNQPQHF. The chain uses TRBV6-2 or TRBV6-3 and TRBJ1-5; maybe TRBD1 (5 bases). This CDR3 region has 19 residues. Germline V gene data show CDR1 as MNHEY and CDR2 as SVGEGT. V was pared by 4 bases and J by 0 bases, with 22 bases between.

The chain recombines TRBV12-3 or TRBV12-4 with TRBJ1-1, with unresolved D. Trimming pared 2 bases from V and 11 bases from J, leaving 9 bases between. The CDR3 loop spans 11 amino acids. Here the CDR3 reads CASSLTPRAFF. CDR3 nucleotide sequence: TGTGCCAGCAGTTTAACGCCCCGGGCTTTCTTT.

The V gene is TRBV11-3, the J gene TRBJ1-1, with D unresolved. This CDR3 has 13 residues. Germline V gives CDR1 SGHNT, CDR2 YENEEA. V was clipped by 3 bases and J by 5 bases, with 10 bases between them. The CDR3 protein is CASSFGAGTEAFF. DNA for the CDR3: TGTGCCAGCAGCTTTGGCGCGGGAACTGAAGCTTTCTTT.

A few counts support this clone. The CDR3 nucleotides are TGTGCCAGTGCACTTGGTTCCTCCCCCCGGTTCTTC. Protein: CASALGSSPRFF. This chain connects TRBV19 to TRBJ2-1; D gene uncertain. V lost 8 bases and J lost 15, with 20 bases in between. The germline CDR1 and CDR2 sequences are LNHDA and SQIVND (reference sequence). This CDR3 is built from 12 residues. The entire variable domain, with the rest obtained from reference TRBV19 and TRBJ2-1, is as follows: DGGITQSPKYLFRKEGQNVTLSCEQNLNHDAMYWYRQDPGQGLRLIYYSQIVNDFQKGDIAEGYSVSREKKESFPLTVTSAQKNPTAFYLCASALGSSPRFFGPGTRLTVL.

This clone occurred a few times. The V gene is TRBV19, the J gene TRBJ1-1; 11 nucleotides match TRBD1. The CDR3 extends over 14 amino acids. V gave up 3 bases and J gave up 5 bases; unmatched junction bases: 2. The germline gives CDR1 LNHDA, CDR2 SQIVND (reference sequence). The CDR3 DNA reads as TGTGCCAGTAGTATTAGGGACAGGGGGACTGAAGCTTTCTTT. Protein product: CASSIRDRGTEAFF.

The table lists this clone with a count of one. The V call is TRBV3-1 (or the pseudogene TRBV3-2), the J call TRBJ2-3; the D gene is possibly TRBD2 (6 bases). CDR3 length: 14 residues. Germline values: CDR1 LGHDT, CDR2 YNNKEL (reference sequence). V was cut by 3 bases and J by 7 bases, with 14 bases left in between. The CDR3 DNA follows: TGTGCCAGCAGCCAGGGACTTTTCTCGAATACGCAGTATTTT. Translation: CASSQGLFSNTQYF.

The chain employs TRBV5-1 and TRBJ2-5; D is possibly TRBD2 (7 bases). The CDR3 is 15 amino acids. V was cut by 0 bases and J by 6 bases, with 15 bases left in between. Germline values: CDR1 SGHRS, CDR2 YFSETQ. In DNA form, the CDR3 reads TGCGCCAGCAGCTTGGATGGGGGGGGCGAAAAGACCCAGTACTTC. Encoded protein: CASSLDGGGEKTQYF.

The chain combines TRBV7-9 with TRBJ1-2, with no clear D. V was clipped by 4 bases and J by 4 bases, with 7 bases between them. Germline V gene data show CDR1 as SEHNR and CDR2 as FQNEAQ (reference sequence). CDR3 size: 12 residues. The CDR3, as DNA: TGTGCCAGCAGCTACACGGGCTATGGCTACACCTTC. The encoded protein is CASSYTGYGYTF.

The V and J genes are TRBV5-1 and TRBJ2-1; 10 positions agree with TRBD2. Germline V CDR1 and CDR2: SGHRS, YFSETQ. V was pared by 1 base and J by 9 bases, with 10 bases of the junction left unmatched. This CDR3 has 16 residues. The CDR3 DNA is TGCGCCAGCAGCTTGAGTGTGGAGCGGGGGGGCAGTGAGCAGTTCTTC. Its protein is CASSLSVERGGSEQFF.

The chain links TRBV10-2 to TRBJ2-1; TRBD2 agrees at 13 bases. CDR1 and CDR2 (germline): WSHSY, SAAADI. This CDR3 has 15 residues. V was clipped by 7 bases and J by 7 bases; unmatched bases: 7. The DNA for the CDR3 is TGCGCCAGCACCCGGACTAGCGGGAGTTTGAATGAGCAGTTCTTC. It codes for CASTRTSGSLNEQFF.

The V and J genes are TRBV10-1 and TRBJ2-1; a weak D match, TRBD1 (5 bases). V lost 2 bases and J lost 4, with 12 bases in between. The CDR3 spans 15 residues. Germline V gene data show CDR1 as WNHNN and CDR2 as SYGVQD (reference sequence). The CDR3 loop reads CASSERQGPYNEQFF. The CDR3 DNA is TGCGCCAGCAGTGAGAGGCAGGGCCCTTACAATGAGCAGTTCTTC.

V usage is TRBV7-2 and J usage is TRBJ1-5, with TRBD1 identical over 9 bases. From germline, CDR1 is SGHTA and CDR2 FQGNSA. Losses at the gene ends were 4 bases for V and 2 bases for J; bases not matched to a gene: 12. This CDR3 has 18 amino acids. CDR3 coding DNA: TGTGCCAGCAGCTACACAGGGGGCGCTGAGGCGGGCAATCAGCCCCAGCATTTT. It yields the protein CASSYTGGAEAGNQPQHF.

The chain joins TRBV10-3 to TRBJ2-7; D might be TRBD1 (6 bases). The CDR3 loop spans 12 amino acids. Germline CDR1 is ENHRY and CDR2 is SYGVKD. With 5 bases removed from V and 6 bases from J, the gap between germline ends came to 11 bases. The CDR3 is CAISPTGFEQYF. The CDR3 DNA sequence: TGTGCCATCAGTCCCACAGGGTTCGAGCAGTACTTC.

The count of this clone is one. This rearrangement joins TRBV18 to TRBJ2-1; D is unresolved. The CDR3 is 16 residues long. Trimming removed 3 bases at V and 3 bases at J, with 15 bases between. Germline V gives CDR1 KGHSH, CDR2 LQKENI. CDR3 DNA: TGTGCCAGCTCACCGCGCCCCGAGGAGAGCTACAATGAGCAGTTCTTC. Protein: CASSPRPEESYNEQFF. The complete variable domain, with remaining parts taken from reference TRBV18 and TRBJ2-1, reads NAGVMQNPRHLVRRRGQEARLRCSPMKGHSHVYWYRQLPEEGLKFMVYLQKENIIDESGMPKERFSAEFPKEGPSILRIQQVVRGDSAAYFCASSPRPEESYNEQFFGPGTRLTVL.

The J gene is TRBJ2-5, the V gene TRBV4-2; 11 positions match TRBD2. The CDR3 runs to 18 residues. V gave up 0 bases and J gave up 5 bases; unmatched junction bases: 11. Germline loops: CDR1 LGHNA, CDR2 YNFKEQ. CDR3 protein: CASSQDSVAGGPGETQYF. For the CDR3, the DNA is TGTGCCAGCAGCCAAGACTCAGTAGCGGGAGGGCCGGGTGAGACCCAGTACTTC.

The J gene is TRBJ2-2, the V gene TRBV30; D unresolved. The germline CDR1 and CDR2 sequences are GTSNPN and SVGIG (reference sequence). The CDR3 extends over 13 amino acids. Trimming shortened V by 3 bases and J by 4 bases, and 9 bases separated the two germline ends. The CDR3 DNA reads TGTGCCTGGAGGGGCGTGGGCACCGGGGAGCTGTTTTTT. Protein sequence: CAWRGVGTGELFF.

This rearrangement joins TRBV6-5 to TRBJ1-5, with D hard to call. The CDR3 loop spans 13 amino acids. V was pared by 6 bases and J by 6 bases, with 12 bases between. From germline, CDR1 is MNHEY and CDR2 SVGAGI. CDR3 in amino acids: CASSLAGPQPQHF. The DNA of the CDR3 is TGTGCCAGCAGCCTAGCCGGGCCTCAGCCCCAGCATTTT.

This sequence joins TRBV6-5 and TRBJ2-7; TRBD2 matches 8 bases. Germline CDR1 reads MNHEY; CDR2 reads SVGAGI. This CDR3 comprises 15 residues. The V gene end was trimmed by 7 bases and the J gene end by 6 bases; junction bases not matched to a gene: 14. DNA for the CDR3: TGTGCCAGCACCCTATCCGGGGGGGCTGGTAGCGAGCAGTACTTC. It translates to CASTLSGGAGSEQYF.

This clone was detected once. V is TRBV5-1 and J is TRBJ2-5; a possible D gene is TRBD2 (6 bases). The CDR3 runs 14 residues. Germline loops: CDR1 SGHRS, CDR2 YFSETQ. V was pared by 4 bases and J by 4 bases, with 14 bases between. CDR3 DNA sequence: TGCGCCAGCAGCACAGGTGGCGGGGCAGAGACCCAGTACTTC. Its translation: CASSTGGGAETQYF.

This chain connects TRBV5-1 to TRBJ2-1; TRBD2 matches at 9 bases. The CDR3 runs 16 residues. Per germline, CDR1 SGHRS and CDR2 YFSETQ. The ends lost 0 bases at V and 10 bases at J; junction bases unmatched: 11. This chain's CDR3 is CASSLVERGDPREQFF. CDR3 bases: TGCGCCAGCAGCTTGGTGGAGCGGGGGGACCCCAGGGAGCAGTTCTTC.

The V call is TRBV6-5, the J call TRBJ1-6, with D possibly being TRBD1 (5 bases). The CDR3 sequence is 14 residues long. Trimming stripped 5 bases from V and 9 bases from J, with 14 bases between. Germline CDR1 is MNHEY and CDR2 is SVGAGI. Here the CDR3 reads CASSPRQSGSPLHF. The CDR3 DNA reads TGTGCCAGCAGTCCCAGACAGTCTGGTTCACCCCTCCACTTT.

This clone was counted a few times. The chain recombines TRBV7-7 with TRBJ2-7, with TRBD1 identical over 11 bases. The CDR3 runs to 14 residues. Germline V gives CDR1 SSHAT, CDR2 FNYEAQ (reference sequence). Trimming cost V 5 bases and J 7 bases; bases outside gene matches: 7. CDR3: CASSTGQGAGEQYF. CDR3 nucleotide sequence: TGTGCCAGCAGCACAGGACAGGGGGCGGGGGAGCAGTACTTC.

CDR3 loop: CAITSTQTGVNEQYF. CDR3 nucleotide sequence: TGTGCCATCACCTCCACCCAGACAGGGGTGAACGAGCAGTACTTC. The V call is TRBV10-3, the J call TRBJ2-7; 8 nucleotides align to TRBD1. After removal of 7 bases from V and 5 bases from J, the junction contained 13 bases not matched to a gene. The CDR3 runs to 15 residues. Germline values: CDR1 ENHRY, CDR2 SYGVKD.

The chain links TRBV30 to TRBJ2-3; perhaps TRBD2 as D (6 bases). V was pared by 1 base and J by 0 bases, with 11 bases between. The V gene's germline CDR1 is GTSNPN and CDR2 SVGIG (reference sequence). The CDR3 sequence is 15 residues long. This CDR3 is CAWSAEGTSTDTQYF. Written as DNA, the CDR3 is TGTGCCTGGAGTGCTGAGGGGACTAGCACAGATACGCAGTATTTT.

V is TRBV7-2 and J is TRBJ2-3, with a possible D match to TRBD2 (6 bases). The CDR3 has 13 amino acids. Germline-derived CDR1 and CDR2 are SGHTA and FQGNSA. The V gene lost 4 bases and the J gene lost 10 bases, with 15 bases spanning the gap. CDR3 protein: CASSSDPAGPQYF. The DNA for the CDR3 is TGTGCCAGCAGCTCCGACCCCGCGGGGCCGCAGTATTTT.